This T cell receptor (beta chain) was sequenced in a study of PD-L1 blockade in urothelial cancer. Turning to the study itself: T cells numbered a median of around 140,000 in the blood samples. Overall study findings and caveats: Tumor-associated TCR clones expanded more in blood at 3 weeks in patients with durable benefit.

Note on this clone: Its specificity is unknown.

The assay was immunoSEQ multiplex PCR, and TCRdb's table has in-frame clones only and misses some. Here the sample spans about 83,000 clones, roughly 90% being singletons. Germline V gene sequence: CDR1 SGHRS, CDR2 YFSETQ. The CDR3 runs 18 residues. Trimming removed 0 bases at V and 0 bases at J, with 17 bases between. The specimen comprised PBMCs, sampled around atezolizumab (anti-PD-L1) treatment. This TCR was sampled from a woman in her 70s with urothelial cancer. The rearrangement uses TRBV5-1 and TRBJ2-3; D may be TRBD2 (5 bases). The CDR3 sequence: CASSLVPAGTLSTDTQYF. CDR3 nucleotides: TGCGCCAGCAGCTTGGTGCCGGCGGGCACCCTTAGCACAGATACGCAGTATTTT.